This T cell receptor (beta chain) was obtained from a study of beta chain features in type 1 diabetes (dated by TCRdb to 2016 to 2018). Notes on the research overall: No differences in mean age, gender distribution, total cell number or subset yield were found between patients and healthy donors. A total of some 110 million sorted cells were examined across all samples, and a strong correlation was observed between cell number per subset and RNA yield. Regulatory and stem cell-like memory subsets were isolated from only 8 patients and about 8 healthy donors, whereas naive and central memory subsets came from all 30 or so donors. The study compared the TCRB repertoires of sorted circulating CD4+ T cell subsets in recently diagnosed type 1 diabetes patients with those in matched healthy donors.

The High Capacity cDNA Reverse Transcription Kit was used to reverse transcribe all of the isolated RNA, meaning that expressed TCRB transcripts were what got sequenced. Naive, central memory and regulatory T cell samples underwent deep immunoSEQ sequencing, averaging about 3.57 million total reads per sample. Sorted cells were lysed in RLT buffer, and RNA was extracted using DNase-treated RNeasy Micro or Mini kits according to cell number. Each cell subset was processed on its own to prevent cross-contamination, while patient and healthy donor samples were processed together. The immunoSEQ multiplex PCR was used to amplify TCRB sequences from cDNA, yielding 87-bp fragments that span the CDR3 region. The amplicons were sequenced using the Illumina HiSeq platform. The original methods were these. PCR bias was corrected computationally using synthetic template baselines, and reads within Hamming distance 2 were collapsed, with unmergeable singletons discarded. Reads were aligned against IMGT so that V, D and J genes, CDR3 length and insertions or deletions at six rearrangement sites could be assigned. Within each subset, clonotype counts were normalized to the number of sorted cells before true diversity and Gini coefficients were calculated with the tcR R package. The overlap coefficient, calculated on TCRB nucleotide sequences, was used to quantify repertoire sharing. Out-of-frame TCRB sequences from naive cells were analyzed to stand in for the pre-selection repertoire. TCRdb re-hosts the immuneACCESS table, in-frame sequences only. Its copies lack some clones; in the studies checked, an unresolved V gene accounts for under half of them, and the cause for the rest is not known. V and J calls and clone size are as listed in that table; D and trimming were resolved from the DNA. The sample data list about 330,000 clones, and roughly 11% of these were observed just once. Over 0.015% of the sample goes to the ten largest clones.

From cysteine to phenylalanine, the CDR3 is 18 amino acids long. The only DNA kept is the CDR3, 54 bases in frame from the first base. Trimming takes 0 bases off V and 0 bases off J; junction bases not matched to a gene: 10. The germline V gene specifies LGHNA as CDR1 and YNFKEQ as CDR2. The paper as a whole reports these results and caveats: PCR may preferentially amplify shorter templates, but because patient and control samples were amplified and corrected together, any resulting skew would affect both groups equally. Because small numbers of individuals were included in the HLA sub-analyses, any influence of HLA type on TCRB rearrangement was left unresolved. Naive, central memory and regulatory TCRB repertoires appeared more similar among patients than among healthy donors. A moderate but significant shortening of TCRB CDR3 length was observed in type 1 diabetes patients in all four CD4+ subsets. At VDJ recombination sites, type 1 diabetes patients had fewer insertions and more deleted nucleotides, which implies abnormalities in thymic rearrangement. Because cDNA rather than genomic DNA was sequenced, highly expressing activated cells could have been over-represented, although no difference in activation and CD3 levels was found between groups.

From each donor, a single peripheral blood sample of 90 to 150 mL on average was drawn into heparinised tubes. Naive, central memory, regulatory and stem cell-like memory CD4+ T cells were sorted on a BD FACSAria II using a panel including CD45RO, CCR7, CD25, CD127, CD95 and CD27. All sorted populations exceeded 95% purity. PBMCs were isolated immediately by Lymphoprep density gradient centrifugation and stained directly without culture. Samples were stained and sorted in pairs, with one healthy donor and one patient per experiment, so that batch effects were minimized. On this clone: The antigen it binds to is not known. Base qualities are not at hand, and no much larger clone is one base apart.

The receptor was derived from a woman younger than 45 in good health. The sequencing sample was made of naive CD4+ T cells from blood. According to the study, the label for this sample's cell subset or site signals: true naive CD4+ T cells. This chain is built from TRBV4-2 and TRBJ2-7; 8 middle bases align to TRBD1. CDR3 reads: CASSQEWGWTGSSYEQYF. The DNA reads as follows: TGTGCCAGCAGCCAAGAATGGGGGTGGACAGGGAGCTCCTACGAGCAGTACTTC.